This T cell receptor beta chain was identified in a study of tumor T cells in aggressive B-cell lymphoma (dated by TCRdb to the late 2010s). Regarding this clone: What antigen it recognizes has not been identified. One base away there is no much larger clone; base qualities are not given.

The CDR3 sequence holds 17 residues, the cysteine and phenylalanine included. The sequence is cut down to CDR3 DNA, 51 bases in frame from base 1. After removal of 1 base from V and 2 bases from J, the junction retains 9 bases not matched to a gene. According to the germline V gene, CDR1 reads MGHRA and CDR2 reads YSYEKL. Libraries were prepared through the immunoSEQ multiplex PCR assay. TCRdb obtained this table from immuneACCESS and retained in-frame rearrangements with V and J assigned. These tables miss some clones; where compared with another copy, unresolved V genes account for less than half of the shortfall, and the remainder is unexplained. In all, the sample holds about 5,100 clones, and approximately 94% of those were seen once. The leading ten clones occupy 3.8% of the sample.

This TCR derives from an adult with diffuse large B cell lymphoma. The sequenced sample was tumor tissue. The V and J genes are TRBV4-1 and TRBJ1-2, and TRBD1 aligns with 8 junction nucleotides. The CDR3 corresponds to CASSQGTRTGTNYGYTF. The nucleotides are TGCGCCAGCAGCCAAGGAACCCGGACAGGGACCAACTATGGCTACACCTTC.